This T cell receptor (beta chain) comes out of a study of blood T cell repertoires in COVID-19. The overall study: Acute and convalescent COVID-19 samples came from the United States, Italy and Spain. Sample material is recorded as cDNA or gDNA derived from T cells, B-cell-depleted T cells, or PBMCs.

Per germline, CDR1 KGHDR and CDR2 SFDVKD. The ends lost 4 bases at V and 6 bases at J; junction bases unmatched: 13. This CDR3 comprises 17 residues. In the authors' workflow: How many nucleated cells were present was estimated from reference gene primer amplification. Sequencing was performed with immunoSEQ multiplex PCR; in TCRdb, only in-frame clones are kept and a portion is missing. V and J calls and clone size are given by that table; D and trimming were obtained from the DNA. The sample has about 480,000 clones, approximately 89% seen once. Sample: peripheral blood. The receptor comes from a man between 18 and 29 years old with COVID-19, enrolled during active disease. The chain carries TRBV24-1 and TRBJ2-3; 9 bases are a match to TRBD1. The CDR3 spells CATSDPTGGENGDTQYF. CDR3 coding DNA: TGTGCCACCAGTGACCCCACAGGGGGCGAAAATGGGGATACGCAGTATTTT.